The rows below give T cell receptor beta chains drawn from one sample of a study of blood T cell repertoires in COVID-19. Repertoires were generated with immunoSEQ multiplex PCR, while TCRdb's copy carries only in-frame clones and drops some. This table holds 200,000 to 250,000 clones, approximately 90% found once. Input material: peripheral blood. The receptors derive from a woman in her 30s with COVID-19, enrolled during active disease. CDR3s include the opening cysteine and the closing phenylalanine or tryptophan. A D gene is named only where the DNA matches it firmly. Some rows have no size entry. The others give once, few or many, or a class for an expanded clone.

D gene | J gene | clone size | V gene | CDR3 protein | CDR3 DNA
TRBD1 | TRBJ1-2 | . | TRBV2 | CASRQGAGGYTF | TGTGCCAGCAGACAGGGGGCGGGCGGCTACACCTTC
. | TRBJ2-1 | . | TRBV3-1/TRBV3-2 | CASSQGANEQFF | TGTGCCAGCAGCCAAGGGGCGAATGAGCAGTTCTTC
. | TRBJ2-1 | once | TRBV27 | CASSLSQSSSYNEQFF | TGTGCCAGCAGTTTATCGCAGTCAAGCTCCTACAATGAGCAGTTCTTC
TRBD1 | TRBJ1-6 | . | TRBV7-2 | CASSLFTTGANSPLHF | TGTGCCAGCAGCTTATTCACGACAGGGGCAAATTCACCCCTCCACTTT
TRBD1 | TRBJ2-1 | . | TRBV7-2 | CASSPRDRGSNEQFF | TGTGCCAGCAGCCCCCGGGACAGGGGTTCCAATGAGCAGTTCTTC
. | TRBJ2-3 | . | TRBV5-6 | CASSPNGLAGADTQYF | TGTGCCAGCAGCCCAAACGGGCTAGCCGGGGCAGATACGCAGTATTTT
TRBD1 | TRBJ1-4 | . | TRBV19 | CASSPGQGIATNEKLFF | TGTGCCAGTAGCCCTGGACAGGGGATTGCAACTAATGAAAAACTGTTTTTT
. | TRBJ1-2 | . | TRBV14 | CASSQRGGANYGYTF | TGTGCCAGCAGCCAACGAGGAGGGGCTAACTATGGCTACACCTTC
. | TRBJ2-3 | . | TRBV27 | CASSLIQAVPDTQYF | TGTGCCAGCAGTCTGATACAGGCAGTGCCAGATACGCAGTATTTT
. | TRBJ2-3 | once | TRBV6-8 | CASSYPRGDTQYF | TGTGCCAGCAGTTACCCCCGGGGTGATACGCAGTATTTT
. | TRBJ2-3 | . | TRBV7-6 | CASSGTWGVGDTQYF | TGTGCCAGCAGCGGAACCTGGGGCGTGGGGGATACGCAGTATTTT
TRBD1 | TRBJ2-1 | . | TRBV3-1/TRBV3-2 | CASSRDRARSSYNEQFF | TGTGCCAGCAGCCGGGACAGGGCACGGAGCTCCTACAATGAGCAGTTCTTC
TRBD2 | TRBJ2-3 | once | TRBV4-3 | CASSPQREGDTQYF | TGCGCCAGCAGCCCACAGCGGGAGGGAGATACGCAGTATTTT
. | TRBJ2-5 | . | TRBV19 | CASSMGLPFQETQYF | TGTGCCAGTAGTATGGGGCTGCCATTCCAAGAGACCCAGTACTTC
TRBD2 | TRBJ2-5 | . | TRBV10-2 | CASSEVAGGWETQYF | TGCGCCAGCAGTGAGGTTGCGGGAGGGTGGGAGACCCAGTACTTC
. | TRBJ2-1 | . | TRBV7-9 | CASTEVWGQGEQFF | TGTGCCAGCACCGAGGTCTGGGGGCAGGGTGAGCAGTTCTTC
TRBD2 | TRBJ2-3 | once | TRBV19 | CASTSMSGRRTDTQYF | TGTGCCAGTACTTCCATGAGCGGGAGGAGGACAGATACGCAGTATTTT
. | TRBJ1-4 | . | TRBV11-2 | CASSLAGEKLFF | TGTGCCAGCAGCTTAGCGGGTGAAAAACTGTTTTTT
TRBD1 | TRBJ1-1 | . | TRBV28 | CASITPGQVNTEAFF | TGTGCCAGCATTACACCGGGACAGGTGAACACTGAAGCTTTCTTT
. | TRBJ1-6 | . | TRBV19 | CASSRSGDSPLHF | TGTGCCAGTAGTCGATCGGGGGATTCACCCCTCCACTTT
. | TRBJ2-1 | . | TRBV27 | CASSLVWIGGNNEQFF | TGTGCCAGCAGTTTAGTCTGGATAGGCGGCAACAATGAGCAGTTCTTC
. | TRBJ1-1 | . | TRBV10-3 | CAISEPDKEAFF | TGTGCCATCAGTGAGCCCGACAAGGAAGCTTTCTTT
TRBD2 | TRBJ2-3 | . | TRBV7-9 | CASSLGLAGETDTQYF | TGTGCCAGCAGCTTGGGACTAGCGGGAGAGACAGATACGCAGTATTTT
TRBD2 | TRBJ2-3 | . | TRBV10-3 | CAISGAGVSTDTQYF | TGTGCCATCAGTGGGGCGGGGGTTAGCACAGATACGCAGTATTTT
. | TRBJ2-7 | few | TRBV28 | CASSFSARADGQYF | TGTGCCAGCAGTTTCTCTGCCAGGGCCGATGGGCAGTACTTC
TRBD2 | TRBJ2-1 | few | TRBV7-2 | CASSVGLAGTSSYNEQFF | TGTGCCAGCAGCGTGGGACTAGCGGGCACGAGCTCCTACAATGAGCAGTTCTTC
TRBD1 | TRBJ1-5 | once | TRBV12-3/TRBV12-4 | CASHGTGSQPQHF | TGTGCCAGCCACGGGACAGGGAGTCAGCCCCAGCATTTT
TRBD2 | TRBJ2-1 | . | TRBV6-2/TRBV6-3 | CASSLWGGSYNEQFF | TGTGCCAGCAGTCTTTGGGGGGGCTCCTACAATGAGCAGTTCTTC
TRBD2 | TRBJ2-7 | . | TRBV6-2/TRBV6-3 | CASSYHGTSGGIAYEQYF | TGTGCCAGCAGTTACCACGGGACTAGCGGGGGGATTGCCTACGAGCAGTACTTC
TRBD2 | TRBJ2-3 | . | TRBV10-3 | CAITPSGSTDTQYF | TGTGCCATCACCCCTAGCGGTAGCACAGATACGCAGTATTTT
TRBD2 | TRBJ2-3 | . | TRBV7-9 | CASSSLGRGLSTSTDTQYF | TGTGCCAGCAGCTCCCTGGGGAGGGGACTATCGACTAGCACAGATACGCAGTATTTT
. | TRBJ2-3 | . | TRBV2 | CASMRTASTDTQYF | TGTGCCAGCATGCGGACAGCTAGCACAGATACGCAGTATTTT
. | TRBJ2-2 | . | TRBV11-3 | CASSFPNTGELFF | TGTGCCAGCAGCTTTCCTAACACCGGGGAGCTGTTTTTT
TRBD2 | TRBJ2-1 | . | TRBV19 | CASSGLAGYNEQFF | TGTGCCAGTAGTGGCCTAGCGGGGTACAATGAGCAGTTCTTC
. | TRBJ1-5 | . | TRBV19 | CASSPTRGGDQPQHF | TGTGCCAGTAGTCCCACCCGGGGTGGGGATCAGCCCCAGCATTTT
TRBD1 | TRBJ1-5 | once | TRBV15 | CATSTPGQGAAQPQHF | TGTGCCACCAGCACTCCGGGACAGGGGGCGGCCCAGCCCCAGCATTTT
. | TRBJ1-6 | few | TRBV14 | CASSQAGYSPLHF | TGTGCCAGCAGCCAAGCGGGGTATTCACCCCTCCACTTT
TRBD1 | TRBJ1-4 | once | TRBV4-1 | CASSLGQGIATNEKLFF | TGCGCCAGCAGCCTCGGACAGGGGATCGCAACTAATGAAAAACTGTTTTTT
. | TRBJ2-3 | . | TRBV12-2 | CASRSTGLAGEIVSCTDTQYF | TGTGCAAGTCGGTCGACGGGACTAGCGGGAGAAATAGTGAGTTGCACAGATACGCAGTATTTT
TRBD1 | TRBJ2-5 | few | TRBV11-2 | CASSLVTGGRETQYF | TGTGCCAGCAGCTTAGTTACAGGGGGCAGGGAGACCCAGTACTTC
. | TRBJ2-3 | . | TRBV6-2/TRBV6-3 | CASSYGGSADTQYF | TGTGCCAGCAGTTACGGAGGGAGCGCAGATACGCAGTATTTT
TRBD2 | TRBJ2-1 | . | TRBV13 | CASSLAGGRDEQFF | TGTGCCAGCAGCTTAGCGGGAGGGCGGGATGAGCAGTTCTTC
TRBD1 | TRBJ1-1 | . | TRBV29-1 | CSVVGQMNTEAFF | TGCAGCGTTGTGGGACAGATGAACACTGAAGCTTTCTTT
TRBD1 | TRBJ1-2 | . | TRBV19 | CASSPGQELYGYTF | TGTGCCAGTAGTCCGGGACAGGAGTTATATGGCTACACCTTC
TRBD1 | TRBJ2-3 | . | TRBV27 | CASRGQGSDTQYF | TGTGCCAGCAGGGGACAGGGATCAGATACGCAGTATTTT
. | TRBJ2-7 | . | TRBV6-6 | CASSYLTLEQYF | TGTGCCAGCAGTTACCTGACACTCGAGCAGTACTTC
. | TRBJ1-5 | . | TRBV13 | CASSLRRNQPQHF | TGTGCCAGCAGCTTACGCAGGAATCAGCCCCAGCATTTT
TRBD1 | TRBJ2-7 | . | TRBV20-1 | CSRDRVNEQYF | TGCAGTCGGGACAGGGTAAACGAGCAGTACTTC
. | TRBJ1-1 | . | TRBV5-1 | CASSLGSWRQNTEAFF | TGCGCCAGCAGCTTGGGATCATGGCGGCAGAACACTGAAGCTTTCTTT
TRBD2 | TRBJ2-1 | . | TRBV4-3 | CASSPWTSGNDEQFF | TGCGCCAGCAGTCCTTGGACTAGCGGGAACGATGAGCAGTTCTTC